This entry lists 25 T cell receptor beta chains sequenced from one sample in a study of shared clonotypes between healthy human individuals. Only in-frame clones appear in the TCRdb table, and some are missing; sequencing was by immunoSEQ multiplex PCR. The repertoire holds hundreds of thousands of clones, 92% seen once, with approximately 22% in the top ten. CD8 cells classed as naive were CD45RO-negative and positively selected for CCR7, excluding terminally differentiated effector memory CD45RA+ cells. Sequencing was carried out using naive CD8+ T cells sorted from blood. Receptor source: a man aged 25 to 40 in good health.

The chain couples TRBV28 to TRBJ2-7; 9 bases align to TRBD1. The CDR3 consists of 14 residues. The trim removed 4 bases at V and 3 bases at J, leaving 4 bases unmatched. The germline CDR1 and CDR2 sequences are MDHEN and SYDVKM. CDR3 DNA sequence: TGTGCCAGCAGTTCCCGGGACAGGGACTACGAGCAGTACTTC. As protein: CASSSRDRDYEQYF.

V gene TRBV27 combines with J gene TRBJ1-3, with no clear D. Germline CDR1 and CDR2: MNHEY and SMNVEV (reference sequence). The V and J ends lost 6 bases and 0 bases respectively, with 12 bases between them. This CDR3 has 15 amino acids. CDR3 in DNA: TGTGCCAGCAGGTCGGACGGTACCTCTGGAAACACCATATATTTT. Translating gives CASRSDGTSGNTIYF.

The chain has TRBV29-1 and TRBJ2-3; either TRBD1 or TRBD2 may fit D (5 bases each). V was cut by 3 bases and J by 2 bases, with 9 bases left in between. The CDR3 consists of 13 residues. The germline gives CDR1 SQVTM, CDR2 ANQGSEA. In nucleotides, the CDR3 is TGCAGCGTTGATCCGGGGCTCACAGATACGCAGTATTTT. Its translation is CSVDPGLTDTQYF.

The V gene is TRBV6-6, the J gene TRBJ2-7, with 15 bases lining up with TRBD2. The CDR3 contains 15 residues. The germline gives CDR1 MNHNY, CDR2 SVGAGI (reference sequence). Unmatched junction bases numbered 5, after V lost 7 bases and J lost 4 bases. CDR3 sequence reads: CASNGLAGGRYEQYF. The CDR3 nucleotides are TGTGCCAGCAACGGACTAGCGGGAGGGAGGTACGAGCAGTACTTC.

The CDR3 bases are TGTGCCAGCAGTTTATTCATCACTTCGGGACAGGGAACCTACGAGCAGTACTTC. Translating gives CASSLFITSGQGTYEQYF. The V call is TRBV27, the J call TRBJ2-7; 9 bases line up with TRBD1. This CDR3 comprises 18 residues. The V gene end was trimmed by 1 base and the J gene end by 2 bases; junction bases not matched to a gene: 12. Germline V gene data show CDR1 as MNHEY and CDR2 as SMNVEV (reference sequence).

The chain couples TRBV15 to TRBJ1-1; the D is unclear. The CDR3 covers 12 residues. CDR1 LNHNV and CDR2 YYDKDF come from the germline V gene (reference sequence). The V and J ends lost 4 bases and 9 bases respectively, with 12 bases between them. This CDR3 reads CATSTFNLQAFF. As DNA, the CDR3 is TGTGCCACCAGCACCTTCAATCTACAAGCTTTCTTT.

This clone has just one count. This chain links TRBV29-1 with TRBJ2-2; 13 bases match TRBD2. The CDR3 is made up of 18 amino acids. In germline, CDR1 is SQVTM, CDR2 ANQGSEA. The ends lost 4 bases at V and 0 bases at J; junction bases unmatched: 8. Here the CDR3 reads CSVGDRLAGGTNTGELFF. CDR3 nucleotide sequence: TGCAGCGTTGGGGATAGACTAGCGGGAGGCACGAACACCGGGGAGCTGTTTTTT.

This sequence joins TRBV9 and TRBJ2-3; unclear D gene. Germline V gene data show CDR1 as SGDLS and CDR2 as YYNGEE. CDR3 length: 13 residues. The germline V and J ends were trimmed by 3 bases and 2 bases, with 7 bases remaining between them. CDR3 DNA: TGTGCCAGCAGCGCGGACCTCACAGATACGCAGTATTTT. Its translation is CASSADLTDTQYF.

V usage is TRBV27 and J usage is TRBJ2-7; D is unclear. Trimming pared 0 bases from V and 5 bases from J, leaving 8 bases between. The CDR3 extends over 13 amino acids. Germline values: CDR1 MNHEY, CDR2 SMNVEV (reference sequence). The DNA of the CDR3 is TGTGCCAGCAGTTTATCGAATTTCGACGAGCAGTACTTC. This encodes CASSLSNFDEQYF.

The CDR3 coding sequence is TGCGCCAGCAGCTTGGTGGGGCCTAGTAGCACCGGGGAGCTGTTTTTT. The encoded protein is CASSLVGPSSTGELFF. The V and J genes are TRBV5-1 and TRBJ2-2; D possibly corresponds to TRBD1 (5 bases). The V gene lost 0 bases and the J gene lost 4 bases, with 13 bases spanning the gap. Germline CDR1 and CDR2: SGHRS and YFSETQ. The CDR3 is made up of 16 amino acids.

CDR3 nucleotides: TGTGCCAGCAGCTATTCCGGAGGTAGCGGCACCGGGGAGCTGTTTTTT. This sequence encodes CASSYSGGSGTGELFF. The rearrangement joins TRBV6-6 to TRBJ2-2; D perhaps matches TRBD2 (6 bases). Germline assignment: CDR1 MNHNY and CDR2 SVGAGI (reference sequence). The ends were cut back, 6 bases at V and 4 bases at J, with 18 bases in the middle. The CDR3 has 16 amino acids.

The chain joins TRBV21-1 to TRBJ1-5. TRBV21-1 corresponds to a pseudogene. This CDR3 is built from 11 residues. CDR3 nucleotides: TGTGCCAGCAGCAAAGGTGGGCCCCAGCATTTT. Protein: CASSKGGPQHF.

This clone occurred once. The chain uses TRBV6-5 and TRBJ2-7; D gene ambiguous. The CDR3 length is 14 residues. The germline gives CDR1 MNHEY, CDR2 SVGAGI. Deletions cut 0 bases from V and 1 base from J, with 7 bases between. Written as DNA, the CDR3 is TGTGCCAGCAGTTACTCTTCGGAATCCTACGAGCAGTACTTC. Translated, it gives CASSYSSESYEQYF.

The rearrangement links TRBV6-9 to TRBJ2-7; the match to TRBD2 covers 8 bases. Per germline, CDR1 MNHGY and CDR2 SVAAGI. CDR3 length: 14 amino acids. With 6 bases clipped from V and 3 bases from J, the junction kept 7 bases outside the gene matches. The CDR3 DNA sequence: TGTGCCAGCAGCGACTATGCGGGAGGCTACGAGCAGTACTTC. It yields the protein CASSDYAGGYEQYF.

The J gene is TRBJ1-5, the V gene TRBV27; tentatively, D is TRBD1 (6 bases). V lost 8 bases and J lost 0, with 14 bases in between. This CDR3 has 15 amino acids. Germline V CDR1 and CDR2: MNHEY, SMNVEV (reference sequence). The CDR3 here is CASVPTGNSNQPQHF. CDR3 DNA: TGTGCCAGCGTCCCCACAGGGAATAGCAATCAGCCCCAGCATTTT.

In its sample, this clone was seen many times. Other DNA sequences from this sample encode an identical CDR3 as well. V is TRBV7-2 and J is TRBJ1-2, with no clear D. This CDR3 spans 12 amino acids. CDR1 is SGHTA, CDR2 FQGNSA, per germline. Deletions cut 5 bases from V and 6 bases from J, with 10 bases between. CDR3 sequence: CASSPRSDGYTF. The DNA for the CDR3 is TGTGCCAGCAGCCCCCGTTCCGATGGCTACACCTTC. The full variable domain, rest sourced from reference TRBV7-2 and TRBJ1-2, is GAGVSQSPSNKVTEKGKDVELRCDPISGHTALYWYRQSLGQGLEFLIYFQGNSAPDKSGLPSDRFSAERTGGSVSTLTIQRTQQEDSAVYLCASSPRSDGYTFGSGTRLTVV.

The chain carries TRBV2 and TRBJ2-1; unclear D gene. Trimming took off 3 bases at V and 7 bases at J, with 7 bases between the two ends. Germline V gene data show CDR1 as SNHLY and CDR2 as FYNNEI. The length of the CDR3 is 12 residues. CDR3 bases: TGTGCCAGCAGTGATATCGGGAATGAGCAGTTCTTC. This encodes CASSDIGNEQFF.

This rearrangement joins TRBV7-2 to TRBJ2-1; possible D gene TRBD2, 5 bases. Germline assignment: CDR1 SGHTA and CDR2 FQGNSA. V was trimmed by 10 bases and J by 0 bases, leaving 13 bases between them. This CDR3 is built from 14 residues. The CDR3 is CATERINSYNEQFF. For the CDR3, the DNA is TGTGCCACAGAGCGGATCAACTCCTACAATGAGCAGTTCTTC.

The sample holds a few counts of this clone. The chain recombines TRBV27 with TRBJ1-4, with a tentative D call TRBD1 (6 bases). V dropped 5 bases and J dropped 7 bases, with 14 bases sitting between them. Germline V gives CDR1 MNHEY, CDR2 SMNVEV (reference sequence). The CDR3 loop spans 14 amino acids. Here the CDR3 reads CASSATGGIEKLFF. The DNA of the CDR3 is TGTGCCAGCAGTGCGACAGGCGGGATTGAAAAACTGTTTTTT.

The V call is TRBV4-2, the J call TRBJ2-7, with TRBD1 matching over 10 bases. The ends lost 1 base at V and 3 bases at J; junction bases unmatched: 6. This CDR3 has 16 residues. Germline CDR1 reads LGHNA; CDR2 reads YNFKEQ. The CDR3 bases are TGTGCCAGCAGCCAAGTGCCGGGACAGGGGCTCTACGAGCAGTACTTC. This encodes CASSQVPGQGLYEQYF.

The genes are TRBV4-3 and TRBJ2-7; 7 bases align to TRBD1. The CDR3 covers 14 residues. Trimming at V came to 2 bases and at J to 3 bases, leaving 4 bases not matched to a gene. CDR1 LGHNA and CDR2 YSLEER come from the germline V gene. In DNA form, the CDR3 reads TGCGCCAGCAGCCAAAGTCGACAGGGCTACGAGCAGTACTTC. As protein: CASSQSRQGYEQYF.

The chain employs TRBV19 and TRBJ2-5, with D uncertain. The CDR3 runs 15 residues. CDR1 is LNHDA and CDR2 is SQIVND in the germline V gene (reference sequence). Trimming removed 1 base from V and 4 bases from J, with 13 bases in between. The CDR3 coding sequence is TGTGCCAGTAGTATAGTTGCTAGGACGGGAGAGACCCAGTACTTC. Residues: CASSIVARTGETQYF.

The V and J genes are TRBV6-1 and TRBJ1-1; D gene uncertain. V was pared by 4 bases and J by 6 bases, with 9 bases between. The germline CDR1 and CDR2 sequences are MNHNS and SASEGT. This CDR3 contains 12 residues. Written as DNA, the CDR3 is TGTGCCAGCAGTGTACCGGTGGCTGAAGCTTTCTTT. Protein sequence: CASSVPVAEAFF.

For this clone: A much larger clone differs by one base, so this may be a read error. The chain joins TRBV13 to TRBJ2-5; D gene ambiguous. The germline V gene has CDR1 PRHDT and CDR2 FYEKMQ (reference sequence). Trimming removed 3 bases from V and 1 base from J, with 0 bases in between. The CDR3 extends over 11 amino acids. CDR3 amino acids: CASSFQETQYF. In nucleotides, the CDR3 is TGTGCCAGCAGCTTCCAAGAGACCCAGTACTTC.

This sequence joins TRBV27 and TRBJ1-5; D is undetermined. Trimming removed 0 bases from V and 0 bases from J, with 3 bases in between. There are 14 residues in the CDR3. Germline CDR1 MNHEY, CDR2 SMNVEV (reference sequence). Written as DNA, the CDR3 is TGTGCCAGCAGTTTATCCGATAGCAATCAGCCCCAGCATTTT. It codes for CASSLSDSNQPQHF.